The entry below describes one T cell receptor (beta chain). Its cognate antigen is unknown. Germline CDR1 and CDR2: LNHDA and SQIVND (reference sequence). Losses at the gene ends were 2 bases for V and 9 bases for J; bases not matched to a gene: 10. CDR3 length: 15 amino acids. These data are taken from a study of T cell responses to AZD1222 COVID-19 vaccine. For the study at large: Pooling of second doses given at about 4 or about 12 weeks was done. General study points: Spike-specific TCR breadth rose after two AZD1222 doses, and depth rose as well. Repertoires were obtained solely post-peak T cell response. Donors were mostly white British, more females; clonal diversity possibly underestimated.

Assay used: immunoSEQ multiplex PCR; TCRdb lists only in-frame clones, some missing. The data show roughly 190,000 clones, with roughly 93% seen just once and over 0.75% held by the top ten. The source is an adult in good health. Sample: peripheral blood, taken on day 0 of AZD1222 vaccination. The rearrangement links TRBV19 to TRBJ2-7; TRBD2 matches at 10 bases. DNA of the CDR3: TGTGCCAGTAGTATACAGTCTAGCGGGGGACGAAGGCAGTACTTC. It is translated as CASSIQSSGGRRQYF.